This TCR beta chain was captured by sequencing in a study of cytomegalovirus exposure and HLA in healthy donors. General observations from the study: As was reported, the HLA-A and HLA-B alleles of most subjects were accurately predicted from TCR beta sequences. TRBV6-2, TRBV6-3 and some other V segments were unresolvable in 87-base-pair reads. Productive status was seen about 90% or about 30% of the time for most TCR beta V segments in an earlier analysis.

About this clone: Its antigen remains unknown.

This CDR3 has 13 amino acids. V was clipped by 7 bases and J by 4 bases, with 11 bases between them. CDR1 is WSHSY, CDR2 SAAADI, per germline. A multiplex PCR was run with 60 Vbeta primers and 13 Jbeta primers. Profiling relied on immunoSEQ multiplex PCR, and the TCRdb table lists in-frame clones only, not all of them. The sample has some 90,000 clones; 81% are singletons. The source material was PBMCs. The chain joins TRBV10-2 to TRBJ1-5; D is perhaps TRBD1 (6 bases). The sequence came from a man in his forties in good health and CMV-seronegative. CDR3 residues: CASTSDRNQPQHF. CDR3 sequence (DNA): TGCGCCAGCACGTCGGACAGAAATCAGCCCCAGCATTTT.